This TCR beta chain was identified during a study of blood T cell repertoires in COVID-19. Study-level background: From the United States, Italy and Spain came samples of acute and convalescent COVID-19. PBMCs, B-cell-depleted T cells, or T cells provided the cDNA or gDNA that made up the material.

As handled by the study authors: Reference gene primer amplification yielded estimated nucleated cell counts. Clones were sequenced by immunoSEQ multiplex PCR, and TCRdb holds only the in-frame ones, with some missing. For V, J and clone size, that table is used; D and trimming come from the DNA. The repertoire holds 470,000 or so clones, with approximately 85% as singletons. CDR1 SGHKS and CDR2 YYEKEE come from the germline V gene (reference sequence). Between the trimmed V and J ends, which lost 0 bases and 0 bases, there was a span of 10 bases. This CDR3 has 15 residues. The sequence was obtained from a human donor in a cohort sampled during active COVID-19. V and J are TRBV5-5 and TRBJ2-7, with D perhaps TRBD2 (5 bases). The sample was peripheral blood. CDR3 loop: CASSLVGVSSYEQYF. As DNA, the CDR3 is TGTGCCAGCAGCTTGGTCGGGGTCAGCTCCTACGAGCAGTACTTC.